The rows below give T cell receptor beta chains drawn from one sample of a study of T cells in localized non-small cell lung cancer. Data came from immunoSEQ multiplex PCR; TCRdb stores just in-frame clones and leaves some out. This table has about 59,000 clones, approximately 91% appearing once. The material sequenced was peripheral blood, taken before any cancer treatment. The source is a man between 40 and 69 years old with stage I lung adenocarcinoma. Both conserved end residues are part of each CDR3. D genes are given only for firm matches. Not all rows give a size; the values are once, few, many and, for expanded clones, a class.

J gene | V gene | clone size | D gene | CDR3 length | CDR3 protein | CDR3 DNA
TRBJ2-3 | TRBV7-3 | NA | NA | 15 | CASSRAGQTTDTQYF | TGTGCCAGCAGCCGGGCGGGGCAGACCACAGATACGCAGTATTTT
TRBJ2-7 | TRBV11-2 | NA | NA | 14 | CASSLTKPGDTQYF | TGTGCCAGCAGCTTAACTAAACCGGGGGACACGCAGTACTTC
TRBJ2-6 | TRBV4-1 | NA | TRBD2 | 20 | CASSQLPLAGRTPGANVLTF | TGCGCCAGCAGCCAACTCCCACTAGCGGGACGGACCCCTGGGGCCAACGTCCTGACTTTC
TRBJ1-2 | TRBV7-9 | NA | TRBD1 | 14 | CASSYGQGSYGYTF | TGTGCCAGCAGCTACGGACAGGGAAGCTATGGCTACACCTTC
TRBJ2-1 | TRBV14 | NA | TRBD2 | 12 | CASSLPGLGQFF | TGTGCCAGCAGCCTCCCGGGACTAGGGCAGTTCTTC
TRBJ1-4 | TRBV4-1 | NA | NA | 15 | CASSQVPTLGEKLFF | TGCGCCAGCAGCCAAGTCCCGACCCTCGGGGAAAAACTGTTTTTT
TRBJ1-5 | TRBV28 | NA | NA | 11 | CASSKEGTQHF | TGTGCCAGCAGCAAGGAGGGGACCCAGCATTTT
TRBJ1-1 | TRBV7-9 | NA | NA | 14 | CASSLVGVNTEAFF | TGTGCCAGCAGCTTAGTGGGGGTGAACACTGAAGCTTTCTTT
TRBJ1-2 | TRBV6-6 | NA | TRBD1 | 12 | CASSGTGGGYTF | TGTGCCAGCAGTGGGACAGGGGGCGGCTACACCTTC
TRBJ2-7 | TRBV2 | NA | NA | 15 | CASSEVTGLSYEQYF | TGTGCCAGCAGTGAAGTTACAGGGCTGTCCTACGAGCAGTACTTC
TRBJ2-2 | TRBV7-2 | NA | NA | 16 | CASSLGVAANTGELFF | TGTGCCAGCAGCTTAGGCGTGGCCGCGAACACCGGGGAGCTGTTTTTT
TRBJ2-7 | TRBV5-5 | NA | NA | 13 | CASSYRHSYEQYF | TGTGCCAGCAGCTACCGCCACTCCTACGAGCAGTACTTC
TRBJ2-5 | TRBV7-9 | NA | TRBD2 | 15 | CASSLSGGLQETQYF | TGTGCCAGCAGCTTATCGGGGGGGCTACAAGAGACCCAGTACTTC
TRBJ2-5 | TRBV7-2 | NA | NA | 15 | CASSPSFGSQETQYF | TGTGCCAGCAGCCCCTCCTTCGGGAGCCAAGAGACCCAGTACTTC
TRBJ2-5 | TRBV19 | NA | NA | 14 | CASSINKGGETQYF | TGTGCCAGTAGCATCAACAAGGGGGGAGAGACCCAGTACTTC
TRBJ2-5 | TRBV7-6 | NA | NA | 12 | CASSFTKETQYF | TGTGCCAGCAGCTTCACTAAAGAGACCCAGTACTTC
TRBJ2-1 | TRBV11-2 | NA | NA | 16 | CASRKAGQLKSNEQFF | TGTGCCAGCAGGAAAGCGGGACAGCTTAAGTCCAATGAGCAGTTCTTC
TRBJ2-5 | TRBV28 | NA | TRBD2 | 16 | CASSPRGAGGQETQYF | TGTGCCAGCAGTCCCCGGGGGGCGGGAGGCCAAGAGACCCAGTACTTC
TRBJ1-2 | TRBV6-5 | once | NA | 13 | CASSYLAGDGYTF | TGTGCCAGCAGTTATCTGGCAGGGGATGGCTACACCTTC
TRBJ1-6 | TRBV5-1 | NA | NA | 14 | CASSWRGSESPLHF | TGCGCCAGCAGCTGGCGGGGCTCCGAATCACCCCTCCACTTT
TRBJ1-1 | TRBV30 | NA | NA | 15 | CAWGRGGPGNTEAFF | TGTGCCTGGGGGCGGGGGGGGCCTGGGAACACTGAAGCTTTCTTT
TRBJ1-4 | TRBV5-4 | NA | NA | 15 | CASSLGPGANEKLFF | TGTGCCAGCAGCTTGGGGCCCGGGGCTAATGAAAAACTGTTTTTT
TRBJ2-3 | TRBV9 | NA | NA | 14 | CASSPRGFTDTQYF | TGTGCCAGCAGCCCCCGAGGATTCACAGATACGCAGTATTTT
TRBJ1-5 | TRBV7-2 | few | TRBD1 | 14 | CASSLTGLLQPQHF | TGTGCCAGCAGCCTGACAGGGTTATTACAGCCCCAGCATTTT
TRBJ1-2 | TRBV28 | NA | TRBD1 | 13 | CASRQGISAGYTF | TGTGCCAGCAGACAGGGGATCTCTGCTGGCTACACCTTC
TRBJ2-3 | TRBV5-1 | NA | TRBD1 | 16 | CASSWTGQGSTDTQYF | TGCGCCAGCAGCTGGACGGGACAGGGAAGCACAGATACGCAGTATTTT
TRBJ2-5 | TRBV10-3 | NA | TRBD1 | 13 | CAISYRGSETQYF | TGTGCCATCAGTTACAGGGGGAGCGAGACCCAGTACTTC
TRBJ2-7 | TRBV13 | once | TRBD1 | 13 | CASSFRTGHEQYF | TGTGCCAGCAGCTTTCGGACAGGGCACGAGCAGTACTTC
TRBJ2-7 | TRBV18 | NA | TRBD2 | 16 | CASSPRPPAGGNEQYF | TGTGCCAGCTCACCCCGACCACCAGCGGGAGGGAACGAGCAGTACTTC
TRBJ2-5 | TRBV27 | NA | NA | 13 | CASSFFAQETQYF | TGTGCCAGCAGTTTCTTCGCCCAAGAGACCCAGTACTTC
TRBJ2-4 | TRBV29-1 | few | NA | 10 | CSVRWGIQYF | TGCAGCGTTCGATGGGGCATTCAGTACTTC
TRBJ2-1 | TRBV9 | NA | NA | 14 | CASSPGAGYNEQFF | TGTGCCAGCAGCCCCGGGGCGGGATACAATGAGCAGTTCTTC
TRBJ1-4 | TRBV4-3 | once | NA | 15 | CASSQDEATNEKLFF | TGCGCCAGCAGCCAAGACGAGGCAACTAATGAAAAACTGTTTTTT
TRBJ2-2 | TRBV19 | NA | NA | 13 | CASRWREEGELFF | TGTGCCAGTAGATGGAGGGAGGAAGGGGAGCTGTTTTTT
TRBJ1-2 | TRBV7-9 | NA | NA | 12 | CASSLGAYGYTF | TGTGCCAGCAGCTTAGGGGCGTATGGCTACACCTTC
TRBJ2-7 | TRBV2 | NA | NA | 13 | CAATPSSTYEQYF | TGTGCCGCCACACCCTCTTCAACCTACGAGCAGTACTTC
TRBJ2-7 | TRBV6-5 | NA | TRBD2 | 14 | CASSSTSGSGEQYF | TGTGCCAGCAGTTCGACTAGCGGGAGTGGCGAGCAGTACTTC
TRBJ2-1 | TRBV29-1 | NA | NA | 14 | CSVVGGHRADEQFF | TGCAGCGTTGTGGGGGGGCACAGGGCGGATGAGCAGTTCTTC
TRBJ1-1 | TRBV19 | once | NA | 11 | CAKTNTLEAFF | TGTGCTAAAACAAACACTCTAGAAGCTTTCTTT
TRBJ2-7 | TRBV18 | NA | NA | 15 | CASSPLRGASYEQYF | TGTGCCAGCTCACCACTGAGGGGAGCCTCCTACGAGCAGTACTTC
TRBJ2-7 | TRBV7-2 | NA | NA | 14 | CASSLIRGDYEQYF | TGTGCCAGCAGCTTAATAAGGGGCGACTACGAGCAGTACTTC
TRBJ2-7 | TRBV7-9 | NA | TRBD1 | 16 | CASSPPFRQGVYEQYF | TGTGCCAGCAGCCCCCCTTTCAGACAGGGTGTGTACGAGCAGTACTTC